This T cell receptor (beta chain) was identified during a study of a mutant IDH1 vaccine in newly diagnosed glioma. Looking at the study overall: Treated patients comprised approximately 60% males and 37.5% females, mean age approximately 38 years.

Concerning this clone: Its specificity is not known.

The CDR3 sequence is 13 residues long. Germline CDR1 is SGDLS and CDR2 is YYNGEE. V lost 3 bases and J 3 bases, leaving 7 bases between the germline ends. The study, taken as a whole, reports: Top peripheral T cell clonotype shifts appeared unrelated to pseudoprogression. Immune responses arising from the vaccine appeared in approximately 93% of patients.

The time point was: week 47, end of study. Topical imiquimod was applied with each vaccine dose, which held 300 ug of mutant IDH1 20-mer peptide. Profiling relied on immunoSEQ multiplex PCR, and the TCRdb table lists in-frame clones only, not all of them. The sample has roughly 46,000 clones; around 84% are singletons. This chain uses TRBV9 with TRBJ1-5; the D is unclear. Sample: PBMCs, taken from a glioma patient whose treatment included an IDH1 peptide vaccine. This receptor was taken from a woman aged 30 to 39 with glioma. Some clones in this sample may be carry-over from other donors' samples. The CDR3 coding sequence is TGTGCCAGCAGCGCCGGGTACAATCAGCCCCAGCATTTT. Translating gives CASSAGYNQPQHF.